The 27 T cell receptor beta chains given below trace back to one sample, sequenced in a study of T-cell reconstitution after alpha-beta-depleted transplantation in children. A TCRbeta library incorporating unique molecular identifiers was prepared. MiXCR, applied by TCRdb to the PCR reads, yields one record per CDR3 protein. The table records roughly 610,000 distinct CDR3 sequences, 10% of them present only once. The sequencing here drew on PBMCs from the stem cell graft donor, taken from the stem cell graft. These receptor sequences come from a human donor who donated a stem cell graft to a child with acute myeloid leukemia.

A few counts support this clonotype. This rearrangement joins TRBV6-1 to TRBJ1-4; possibly TRBD1 for D (6 bases). The CDR3 has 15 residues. V was pared by 6 bases and J by 8 bases, with 19 bases between. CDR1 and CDR2 from the germline V gene are MNHNS and SASEGT. DNA for the CDR3: TGTGCCAGCAGAAACAGGGAAGGTGGGGTCGAAAAACTGTTTTTT. It is translated as CASRNREGGVEKLFF.

This clonotype was observed a handful of times. This sequence joins TRBV12-3 or TRBV12-4 and TRBJ2-2, with D maybe TRBD1 (6 bases). The CDR3 totals 15 residues. V lost 7 bases and J lost 6, with 18 bases in between. The CDR3 loop is CASTFFTRQAGELFF. The CDR3, as DNA: TGTGCCAGCACTTTCTTCACGCGACAGGCCGGGGAGCTGTTTTTT.

This clonotype was counted between two and nine times. V is TRBV16 and J is TRBJ2-1; 9 positions agree with TRBD2. Germline V gives CDR1 KGHSY, CDR2 FQNENV. Trimming cost V 7 bases and J 8 bases; bases outside gene matches: 12. The CDR3 has 15 amino acids. The CDR3 nucleotides are TGTGCCAGCAACACCTTAGCGGGAGTGGGAGATGAGCAGTTCTTC. Its protein is CASNTLAGVGDEQFF.

The V call is TRBV18, the J call TRBJ1-5; weak D call: TRBD1 (5 bases). V was shortened by 3 bases and J by 9 bases, with 15 bases between the two germline ends. The V gene's germline CDR1 is KGHSH and CDR2 LQKENI. This CDR3 comprises 14 residues. In DNA form, the CDR3 reads TGTGCCAGCTCACCGATGGGGGACTCGGGGCCCCAGCATTTT. It is translated as CASSPMGDSGPQHF.

This chain connects TRBV30 to TRBJ2-1, with D maybe TRBD2 (5 bases). The CDR3 consists of 13 residues. Germline loops: CDR1 GTSNPN, CDR2 SVGIG (reference sequence). Trimming shortened V by 7 bases and J by 1 base, and 11 bases separated the two germline ends. The CDR3: CALAPTSYNEQFF. The DNA of the CDR3 is TGTGCCTTAGCGCCTACATCCTACAATGAGCAGTTCTTC. The full variable domain, completed using reference TRBV30 and TRBJ2-1, is SQTIHQWPATLVQPVGSPLSLECTVEGTSNPNLYWYRQAAGRGLQLLFYSVGIGQISSEVPQNLSASRPQDRQFILSSKKLLLSDSGFYLCALAPTSYNEQFFGPGTRLTVL.

This clonotype occurred many times. The V gene is TRBV20-1, the J gene TRBJ2-1, with TRBD2 matching over 9 bases. V was pared by 1 base and J by 0 bases, with 7 bases of the junction left unmatched. This CDR3 comprises 17 residues. From germline, CDR1 is DFQATT and CDR2 SNEGSKA (reference sequence). The CDR3 bases are TGCAGTGCTAGAGGTGGACTAGCGCCGAGCTCCTACAATGAGCAGTTCTTC. This codes for CSARGGLAPSSYNEQFF.

The V and J genes are TRBV2 and TRBJ2-3; D may be TRBD2 (7 bases). The length of the CDR3 is 16 residues. Germline V gives CDR1 SNHLY, CDR2 FYNNEI. V was clipped by 8 bases and J by 0 bases, with 18 bases between them. In DNA form, the CDR3 reads TGTGCCAGCGACTCACTGGGGGGGCTAAGCACAGATACGCAGTATTTT. Protein sequence: CASDSLGGLSTDTQYF.

This clonotype was picked up a small number of times. V is TRBV30 and J is TRBJ2-7; the D is unclear. V lost 5 bases, J lost 0 bases, and 11 bases lay in between. Germline V gene sequence: CDR1 GTSNPN, CDR2 SVGIG (reference sequence). This CDR3 spans 13 amino acids. CDR3 loop: CAWSAGNSYEQYF. DNA for the CDR3: TGTGCCTGGTCGGCAGGCAACTCCTACGAGCAGTACTTC.

The chain recombines TRBV12-3 or TRBV12-4 with TRBJ2-6; 9 positions agree with TRBD1. Trimming at V came to 1 base and at J to 3 bases, leaving 10 bases not matched to a gene. This CDR3 is built from 19 residues. For the CDR3, the DNA is TGTGCCAGCAGTTTAGGCACAGGGGGCCGCAGCTATGGGGCCAACGTCCTGACTTTC. Translated, it gives CASSLGTGGRSYGANVLTF.

This clonotype was recorded at least ten times. The chain uses TRBV11-2 and TRBJ2-3; 7 nucleotides align to TRBD2. With V trimmed by 7 bases and J by 2 bases, 18 bases remained unmatched. This CDR3 comprises 18 residues. Germline CDR1 reads SGHAT; CDR2 reads FQNNGV. CDR3 region: CASTPRWSGTRLTDTQYF. The DNA of the CDR3 is TGTGCCAGCACCCCCCGGTGGAGCGGGACGAGGCTCACAGATACGCAGTATTTT.

A word on this clonotype: The junction does not match germline at one end; this may be a read error. The chain links TRBV7-2 to TRBJ1-1; no firm D call. CDR3 size: 14 residues. Per germline, CDR1 SGHTA and CDR2 FQGNSA. Here the CDR3 DNA reads TGTGCCAGCAGCTCCCGGACCGTGAACGCTGAAGCTTTCTTT. It translates to CASSSRTVNAEAFF. Looking up the rest from reference TRBV7-2 and TRBJ1-1 gives the full variable domain: GAGVSQSPSNKVTEKGKDVELRCDPISGHTALYWYRQSLGQGLEFLIYFQGNSAPDKSGLPSDRFSAERTGGSVSTLTIQRTQQEDSAVYLCASSSRTVNAEAFFGQGTRLTVV.

This clonotype appeared a few times. The chain links TRBV19 to TRBJ2-7; TRBD1 might be the D (6 bases). The CDR3 has 14 amino acids. V lost 6 bases, J lost 3 bases, and 15 bases lay in between. Germline V gives CDR1 LNHDA, CDR2 SQIVND (reference sequence). The chain's CDR3 is CASRFKTGVYEQYF. As DNA, the CDR3 is TGTGCCAGTAGATTTAAGACAGGAGTCTACGAGCAGTACTTC.

The chain links TRBV24-1 to TRBJ2-2; unclear D gene. The CDR3 loop spans 14 amino acids. Trimming shortened V by 7 bases and J by 0 bases, and 8 bases separated the two germline ends. Germline lookup yields CDR1 KGHDR and CDR2 SFDVKD. The CDR3 DNA sequence: TGTGCCACCAGGGGCCAATCGAACACCGGGGAGCTGTTTTTT. This sequence encodes CATRGQSNTGELFF.

This clonotype was seen just once. The rearrangement joins TRBV30 to TRBJ1-1; 8 nucleotides match TRBD1. This CDR3 is 14 amino acids long. Germline lookup yields CDR1 GTSNPN and CDR2 SVGIG (reference sequence). The J segment lost 4 bases and the V segment lost 1 base, leaving 5 bases of the junction unmatched. The CDR3 region is CAWSERTGSTEAFF. CDR3 in DNA: TGTGCCTGGAGTGAGCGGACAGGGAGCACTGAAGCTTTCTTT.

This chain joins TRBV20-1 and TRBJ2-3; 8 bases match TRBD2. Germline CDR1 and CDR2: DFQATT and SNEGSKA (reference sequence). The CDR3 runs to 16 residues. V shed 6 bases, J shed 0 bases, and the junction held 11 bases outside the gene matches. CDR3 bases: TGCAGTGCACCCGATCCAAGCGGGGGAAGCACAGATACGCAGTATTTT. Its translation: CSAPDPSGGSTDTQYF.

The chain couples TRBV6-2 or TRBV6-3 to TRBJ1-2, with D tentatively TRBD1 (5 bases). The CDR3 is 14 residues long. Deletions cut 0 bases from V and 4 bases from J, with 9 bases between. CDR1 is MNHEY, CDR2 SVGEGT, per germline. In DNA, the CDR3 is TGTGCCAGCAGTTACTCCGGGGGTCCCTATGGCTACACCTTC. This encodes CASSYSGGPYGYTF.

This clonotype was seen a handful of times. V and J are TRBV3-1 and TRBJ2-4; 8 nucleotides match TRBD1. This CDR3 has 17 residues. J gave up 0 bases and V 4 bases, and 8 bases lay outside the gene matches. CDR1 is LGHDT, CDR2 YNNKEL, per germline (reference sequence). The CDR3 reads CASSPALQGGAKNIQYF. CDR3 sequence (DNA): TGTGCCAGCAGCCCCGCCTTACAGGGGGGAGCCAAAAACATTCAGTACTTC.

This clonotype came up many times. This rearrangement joins TRBV15 to TRBJ2-1, with 8 bases aligning to TRBD2. CDR3 length: 13 amino acids. Germline lookup yields CDR1 LNHNV and CDR2 YYDKDF (reference sequence). V shed 5 bases, J shed 9 bases, and the junction held 6 bases outside the gene matches. The DNA for the CDR3 is TGTGCCACCAGCGGGACTAGTGTCGGTGAGCAGTTCTTC. Protein product: CATSGTSVGEQFF.

This clonotype was picked up many times. The V call is TRBV5-1, the J call TRBJ2-2, with D unresolved. Between the trimmed V and J ends, which lost 1 base and 0 bases, there was a span of 7 bases. Germline CDR1 and CDR2: SGHRS and YFSETQ. The CDR3 consists of 15 residues. This chain's CDR3 is CASSLPAPNTGELFF. CDR3 coding DNA: TGCGCCAGCAGCTTGCCAGCCCCGAACACCGGGGAGCTGTTTTTT. The full variable domain, in which reference TRBV5-1 and TRBJ2-2 provide the parts outside the CDR3, is KAGVTQTPRYLIKTRGQQVTLSCSPISGHRSVSWYQQTPGQGLQFLFEYFSETQRNKGNFPGRFSGRQFSNSRSEMNVSTLELGDSALYLCASSLPAPNTGELFFGEGSRLTVL.

This clonotype was seen many times. J is TRBJ2-5 and V is TRBV5-1, with 7 bases fitting TRBD1. CDR1 SGHRS and CDR2 YFSETQ come from the germline V gene. Trimming removed 1 base from V and 1 base from J; junction bases left unmatched: 7. The CDR3 is 16 amino acids. Here the CDR3 reads CASSLYRDSFQETQYF. CDR3 bases: TGCGCCAGCAGCTTGTACCGGGACAGCTTCCAAGAGACCCAGTACTTC.

This clonotype was recorded many times. The rearrangement links TRBV29-1 to TRBJ2-3; maybe TRBD1 (6 bases). The length of the CDR3 is 13 residues. Germline V lookup: CDR1 SQVTM, CDR2 ANQGSEA. The V gene lost 4 bases and the J gene lost 3 bases, with 11 bases spanning the gap. The DNA for the CDR3 is TGCAGCGTTGGAACAGGGAGAACAGATACGCAGTATTTT. This translates into CSVGTGRTDTQYF.

This clonotype appeared a few times. The rearrangement uses TRBV12-3 or TRBV12-4 and TRBJ2-1; D gene unclear. The V and J ends lost 3 bases and 5 bases respectively, with 11 bases between them. CDR3 size: 14 residues. The CDR3 region is CASSFERRHNEQFF. The CDR3 DNA reads as TGTGCCAGCAGTTTTGAGCGTAGACACAATGAGCAGTTCTTC.

V and J are TRBV7-9 and TRBJ2-7; TRBD2 is a possible D gene (7 bases). This CDR3 has 14 amino acids. The germline V gene has CDR1 SEHNR and CDR2 FQNEAQ (reference sequence). Trimming took off 7 bases at V and 3 bases at J, with 16 bases between the two ends. The CDR3 is CASTLMGGHYEQYF. For the CDR3, the DNA is TGTGCCAGCACCCTAATGGGGGGGCACTACGAGCAGTACTTC.

The table lists this clonotype with many counts. The chain recombines TRBV29-1 with TRBJ1-1; a possible D gene is TRBD1 (5 bases). The CDR3 runs to 11 residues. Trimming cost V 6 bases and J 4 bases, with 9 bases left between them. Germline V lookup: CDR1 SQVTM, CDR2 ANQGSEA. CDR3 residues: CSVDQGTEAFF. CDR3 nucleotide sequence: TGCAGCGTCGACCAGGGCACTGAAGCTTTCTTT.

Many counts were recorded for this clonotype. This sequence joins TRBV29-1 and TRBJ2-2; possibly TRBD1 or TRBD2 for D (5 bases each). The CDR3 has 12 residues. Trimming took off 7 bases at V and 2 bases at J, with 8 bases between the two ends. Germline V gene lookup returns CDR1 SQVTM and CDR2 ANQGSEA. Here the CDR3 DNA reads TGCAGCGCGGGGACCAACACCGGGGAGCTGTTTTTT. Encoded protein: CSAGTNTGELFF.

The chain has TRBV6-1 and TRBJ1-1; 7 bases line up with TRBD1. Germline V gives CDR1 MNHNS, CDR2 SASEGT. V shed 5 bases and J 3 bases; nucleotides not matched to a gene: 15. This CDR3 has 17 residues. CDR3 sequence: CASSRPGGGRRDTEAFF. The DNA of the CDR3 is TGTGCCAGCAGTCGCCCTGGAGGGGGCCGGCGTGACACTGAAGCTTTCTTT.

The chain recombines TRBV5-1 with TRBJ2-2, with D uncertain. Germline-derived CDR1 and CDR2 are SGHRS and YFSETQ. The germline V and J ends were trimmed by 0 bases and 5 bases, with 11 bases remaining between them. The CDR3 length is 15 residues. The CDR3 DNA sequence: TGCGCCAGCAGCTTGGACCCCCCCCGGACCGGGGAGCTGTTTTTT. It codes for CASSLDPPRTGELFF.